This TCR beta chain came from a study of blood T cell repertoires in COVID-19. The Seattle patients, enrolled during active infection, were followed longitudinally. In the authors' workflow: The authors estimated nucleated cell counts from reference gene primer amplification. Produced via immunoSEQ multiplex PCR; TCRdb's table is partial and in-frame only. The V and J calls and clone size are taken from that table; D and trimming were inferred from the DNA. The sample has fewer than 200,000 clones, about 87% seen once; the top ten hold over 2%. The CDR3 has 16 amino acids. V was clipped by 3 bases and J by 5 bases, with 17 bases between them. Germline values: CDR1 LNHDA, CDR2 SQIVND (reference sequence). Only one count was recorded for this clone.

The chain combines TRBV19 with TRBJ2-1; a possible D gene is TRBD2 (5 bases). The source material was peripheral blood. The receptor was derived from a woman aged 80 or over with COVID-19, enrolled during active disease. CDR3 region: CASSIRAVAPNNEQFF. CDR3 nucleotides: TGTGCCAGTAGTATCCGGGCGGTAGCGCCGAACAATGAGCAGTTCTTC.